A selection of T cell receptor beta chains follows, all from one sample in a study of tumor-infiltrating lymphocytes in localized non-small cell lung cancer. The table came from immunoSEQ multiplex PCR; TCRdb's copy has only in-frame clones and leaves some out. The top ten clones hold under 15% of a sample with approximately 3,800 clones, 60% to 75% of them seen once. What was sequenced was uninvolved lung tissue not adjacent to the tumor. The receptors shown here come from a human donor with non-small cell lung cancer. Both conserved end residues are part of each CDR3. Fields, in order: CDR3 protein, J gene, clone size, CDR3 length, V gene. A row's size may be missing; if present it is once, few, many or a size class.

CDR3 protein: CASIQSAGNTEAFF
J gene: TRBJ1-1
clone size: -
CDR3 length: 14
V gene: TRBV6-5

CDR3 protein: CASRKTGVSYEQYF
J gene: TRBJ2-7
clone size: -
CDR3 length: 14
V gene: TRBV28

CDR3 protein: CSVEWAGSSYNEQFF
J gene: TRBJ2-1
clone size: -
CDR3 length: 15
V gene: TRBV29-1

CDR3 protein: CASSSVTFNEQFF
J gene: TRBJ2-1
clone size: -
CDR3 length: 13
V gene: TRBV7-2

CDR3 protein: CASSIMSATLDEQYF
J gene: TRBJ2-7
clone size: -
CDR3 length: 15
V gene: TRBV19

CDR3 protein: CASKQNSGSGTEAFF
J gene: TRBJ1-1
clone size: -
CDR3 length: 15
V gene: TRBV7-2

CDR3 protein: CASSLMPSSSGNTIYF
J gene: TRBJ1-3
clone size: -
CDR3 length: 16
V gene: TRBV11-2

CDR3 protein: CASSNVLPQSRANVLTF
J gene: TRBJ2-6
clone size: -
CDR3 length: 17
V gene: TRBV7-7

CDR3 protein: CASSRLANEQFF
J gene: TRBJ2-1
clone size: -
CDR3 length: 12
V gene: TRBV6-5

CDR3 protein: CASSVQETPNTEAFF
J gene: TRBJ1-1
clone size: -
CDR3 length: 15
V gene: TRBV2

CDR3 protein: CASSEAGGVYEQYF
J gene: TRBJ2-7
clone size: -
CDR3 length: 14
V gene: TRBV2

CDR3 protein: CSVGTDGTNEKLFF
J gene: TRBJ1-4
clone size: -
CDR3 length: 14
V gene: TRBV29-1

CDR3 protein: CASRISRNTEAFF
J gene: TRBJ1-1
clone size: -
CDR3 length: 13
V gene: TRBV7-3

CDR3 protein: CASSPGGAGGPNTGELFF
J gene: TRBJ2-2
clone size: -
CDR3 length: 18
V gene: TRBV9

CDR3 protein: CASRADRMGNTEAFF
J gene: TRBJ1-1
clone size: few
CDR3 length: 15
V gene: TRBV2

CDR3 protein: CASSLRRGTPPYEQYF
J gene: TRBJ2-7
clone size: few
CDR3 length: 16
V gene: TRBV7-9

CDR3 protein: CASSQEAGQGWTGELFF
J gene: TRBJ2-2
clone size: -
CDR3 length: 17
V gene: TRBV4-1

CDR3 protein: CASSLVGSGANVLTF
J gene: TRBJ2-6
clone size: -
CDR3 length: 15
V gene: TRBV5-6

CDR3 protein: CASSGQWGLEQYF
J gene: TRBJ2-7
clone size: few
CDR3 length: 13
V gene: TRBV2

CDR3 protein: CASSEVKAYGYTF
J gene: TRBJ1-2
clone size: -
CDR3 length: 13
V gene: TRBV2

CDR3 protein: CAWSYVGQGDPQHF
J gene: TRBJ1-5
clone size: -
CDR3 length: 14
V gene: TRBV30

CDR3 protein: CASRDGTGGIFPLHF
J gene: TRBJ1-6
clone size: -
CDR3 length: 15
V gene: TRBV28

CDR3 protein: CASSPGQKYLNEQFF
J gene: TRBJ2-1
clone size: -
CDR3 length: 15
V gene: TRBV11-3

CDR3 protein: CASSPSGGLGYEQYF
J gene: TRBJ2-7
clone size: -
CDR3 length: 15
V gene: TRBV4-1

CDR3 protein: CASSPDRGLGGYTF
J gene: TRBJ1-2
clone size: -
CDR3 length: 14
V gene: TRBV5-1

CDR3 protein: CASSLDGGVGDIQYF
J gene: TRBJ2-4
clone size: -
CDR3 length: 15
V gene: TRBV5-1

CDR3 protein: CASSLGTSTADTQYF
J gene: TRBJ2-3
clone size: -
CDR3 length: 15
V gene: TRBV5-1

CDR3 protein: CASSFMRGINEKLFF
J gene: TRBJ1-4
clone size: -
CDR3 length: 15
V gene: TRBV27